This T cell receptor beta chain was identified during a study of blood T cells in healthy people across ages. Of note for this clonotype: Its antigen is undetermined.

The study's findings and limits: Relative to aged donors, long-lived donors carried more naive CD4+ cells and displayed higher diversity.

Then a second PCR, running about 7 to 11 cycles, was carried out with a sample-barcoded 5' primer and a J-beta primer mix. From the 5' RACE reads, TCRdb called clonotypes with MiXCR, one entry per CDR3 protein. The repertoire holds about 1,400,000 distinct CDR3 sequences, with around two fifths as singletons. The sequence was obtained from a woman aged 18-29 years in good health. Specimen: blood.

CDR3: CASSVAHVPPYNSPLHF. The CDR3 nucleotides read TGTGCCAGCAGCGTAGCTCACGTTCCACCCTATAATTCACCCCTCCACTTT. This sequence joins TRBV9 and TRBJ1-6; D uncertain. The germline gives CDR1 SGDLS, CDR2 YYNGEE. The CDR3 extends over 17 amino acids. Trimming stripped 0 bases from V and 2 bases from J, with 12 bases between.